What follows are 11 T cell receptor beta chains derived from one specimen sequenced in a study of control samples from healthy donors and cancer patients. Method: immunoSEQ multiplex PCR; TCRdb's copy keeps in-frame clones and lacks some. The table records 150,000 to 200,000 clones, over 85% of them present only once. The sequencing input was blood. The receptors were sampled from a woman in her 40s in good health.

With respect to this clone: Sequence at one end of the junction differs from germline and may be a read error. The CDR3 DNA reads as TGTGCCAGCAGTCTTCCGGGGAACTCTGAAGCTTTCTTT. Protein sequence: CASSLPGNSEAFF. The rearrangement joins TRBV27 to TRBJ1-1; no clear D gene. Germline CDR1 MNHEY, CDR2 SMNVEV (reference sequence). This CDR3 spans 13 amino acids.

This chain connects TRBV18 to TRBJ1-1; the match to TRBD1 covers 7 bases. Germline CDR1 is KGHSH and CDR2 is LQKENI. J lost 0 bases, V lost 5 bases, and 3 bases had no gene match. The CDR3 extends over 14 amino acids. CDR3 in amino acids: CASSRQGMNTEAFF. Here the CDR3 DNA reads TGTGCCAGCTCAAGACAGGGAATGAACACTGAAGCTTTCTTT. The full variable domain, rest sourced from reference TRBV18 and TRBJ1-1, is NAGVMQNPRHLVRRRGQEARLRCSPMKGHSHVYWYRQLPEEGLKFMVYLQKENIIDESGMPKERFSAEFPKEGPSILRIQQVVRGDSAAYFCASSRQGMNTEAFFGQGTRLTVV.

The chain combines TRBV25-1 with TRBJ1-2, with 7 bases matching TRBD1. V lost 3 bases and J lost 4; bases outside the gene matches: 8. Germline CDR1 reads MGHDK; CDR2 reads SYGVNS. The CDR3 runs 15 residues. The CDR3, as DNA: TGTGCCAGCAGTGATCCCGGGACAGTCTTCTATGGCTACACCTTC. It encodes CASSDPGTVFYGYTF.

The V call is TRBV19, the J call TRBJ2-7; D ambiguous. This CDR3 region has 12 residues. Germline V CDR1 and CDR2: LNHDA, SQIVND (reference sequence). The ends were cut back, 5 bases at V and 7 bases at J, with 12 bases in the middle. CDR3 residues: CASSSGNREQYF. The DNA for the CDR3 is TGTGCCAGTAGTTCAGGTAACCGTGAGCAGTACTTC.

This rearrangement joins TRBV7-2 to TRBJ2-3, with 9 bases matching TRBD2. The CDR3 consists of 17 residues. Germline CDR1 SGHTA, CDR2 FQGNSA. After removal of 3 bases from V and 0 bases from J, the junction contained 7 bases not matched to a gene. Written as DNA, the CDR3 is TGTGCCAGCAGCTTTTCAGCGGGAGGCACAAGCACAGATACGCAGTATTTT. This sequence encodes CASSFSAGGTSTDTQYF.

This clone was picked up one time. The rearrangement links TRBV5-4 to TRBJ2-7, with 9 bases lining up with TRBD1. CDR1 and CDR2 (germline): SGHNT, YYREEE (reference sequence). CDR3 length equals 18 residues. With 3 bases clipped from V and 0 bases from J, the junction kept 13 bases outside the gene matches. For the CDR3, the DNA is TGTGCCAGCAGCTCGACCGCGTTTACAGGGGGCTTCTCCTACGAGCAGTACTTC. Its translation: CASSSTAFTGGFSYEQYF.

The rearrangement joins TRBV19 to TRBJ1-4; D uncertain. CDR3 length: 15 residues. Germline V gene lookup returns CDR1 LNHDA and CDR2 SQIVND (reference sequence). Trimming pared 1 base from V and 8 bases from J, leaving 14 bases between. The CDR3, as DNA: TGTGCCAGTAGTATAGGGTTAGGGTTCGGCGAAAAACTGTTTTTT. It is translated as CASSIGLGFGEKLFF.

The V call is TRBV30, the J call TRBJ1-3; no definite D call. This CDR3 has 12 residues. Germline assignment: CDR1 GTSNPN and CDR2 SVGIG (reference sequence). V lost 2 bases and J 3 bases, leaving 5 bases between the germline ends. CDR3 bases: TGTGCCTGGAGTACTGGTGGAAACACCATATATTTT. The encoded protein is CAWSTGGNTIYF.

The genes are TRBV10-1 and TRBJ2-1; maybe TRBD2 (5 bases). The CDR3 is made up of 15 amino acids. Germline loops: CDR1 WNHNN, CDR2 SYGVQD (reference sequence). V gave up 1 base and J gave up 5 bases, with 12 bases separating them. The DNA for the CDR3 is TGCGCCAGCAGTGAGTGGCGGGTCAGTGACAATGAGCAGTTCTTC. This gives the protein CASSEWRVSDNEQFF.

This chain uses TRBV3-1 (or the pseudogene TRBV3-2) with TRBJ2-7, with D perhaps given as TRBD1 or TRBD2 (6 bases each). CDR1 and CDR2 from the germline V gene are LGHDT and YNNKEL (reference sequence). The CDR3 loop spans 14 amino acids. Trimming cost V 1 base and J 7 bases, with 14 bases left between them. CDR3 coding DNA: TGTGCCAGCAGCCAAGGGACGGGGGCAGGGGAGCAGTACTTC. Translation: CASSQGTGAGEQYF.

The rearrangement joins TRBV7-3 to TRBJ1-4; a weak D match, TRBD1 (5 bases). V was shortened by 3 bases and J by 6 bases, with 8 bases between the two germline ends. The CDR3 is 13 amino acids. CDR1 and CDR2 from the germline V gene are SGHTA and FQGTGA. The CDR3 DNA is TGTGCCAGCAGCTTGCGCAGGGATGAAAAACTGTTTTTT. Encoded protein: CASSLRRDEKLFF. Filled out from reference TRBV7-3 and TRBJ1-4, the complete variable domain reads GAGVSQTPSNKVTEKGKYVELRCDPISGHTALYWYRQSLGQGPEFLIYFQGTGAADDSGLPNDRFFAVRPEGSVSTLKIQRTERGDSAVYLCASSLRRDEKLFFGSGTQLSVL.